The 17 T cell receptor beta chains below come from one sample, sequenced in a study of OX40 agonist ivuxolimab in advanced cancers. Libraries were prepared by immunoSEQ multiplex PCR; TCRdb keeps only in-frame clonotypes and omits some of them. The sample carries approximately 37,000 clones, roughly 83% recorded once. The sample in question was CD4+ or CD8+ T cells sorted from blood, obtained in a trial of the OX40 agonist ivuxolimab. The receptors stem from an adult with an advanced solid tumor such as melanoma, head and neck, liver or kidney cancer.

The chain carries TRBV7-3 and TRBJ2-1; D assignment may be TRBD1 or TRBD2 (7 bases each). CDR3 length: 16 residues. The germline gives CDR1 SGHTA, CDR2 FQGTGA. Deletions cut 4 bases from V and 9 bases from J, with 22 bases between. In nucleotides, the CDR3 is TGTGCCAGCAGCTCCCCCGAGGGGGCGGGAGTGATTGAGCAGTTCTTC. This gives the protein CASSSPEGAGVIEQFF.

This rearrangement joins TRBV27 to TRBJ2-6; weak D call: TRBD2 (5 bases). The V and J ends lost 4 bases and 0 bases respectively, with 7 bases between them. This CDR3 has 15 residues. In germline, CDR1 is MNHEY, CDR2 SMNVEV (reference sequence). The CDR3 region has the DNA TGTGCCAGCAGTTGGACTGCCTCTGGGGCCAACGTCCTGACTTTC. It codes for CASSWTASGANVLTF. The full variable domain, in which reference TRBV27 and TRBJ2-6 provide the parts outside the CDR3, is EAQVTQNPRYLITVTGKKLTVTCSQNMNHEYMSWYRQDPGLGLRQIYYSMNVEVTDKGDVPEGYKVSRKEKRNFPLILESPSPNQTSLYFCASSWTASGANVLTFGAGSRLTVL.

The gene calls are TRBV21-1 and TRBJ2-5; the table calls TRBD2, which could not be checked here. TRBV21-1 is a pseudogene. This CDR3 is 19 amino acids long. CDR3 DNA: TGTGCCAGCAGCAAAGAGCCTAGCGGGAGACCCCTCCGAATGGGGACCCAGTACTTC. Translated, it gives CASSKEPSGRPLRMGTQYF.

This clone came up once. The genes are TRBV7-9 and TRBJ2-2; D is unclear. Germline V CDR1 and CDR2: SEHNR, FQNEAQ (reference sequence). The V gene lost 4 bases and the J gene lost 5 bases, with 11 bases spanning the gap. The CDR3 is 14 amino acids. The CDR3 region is CASSSHASTGELFF. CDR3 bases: TGTGCCAGCAGCTCCCATGCAAGTACCGGGGAGCTGTTTTTT.

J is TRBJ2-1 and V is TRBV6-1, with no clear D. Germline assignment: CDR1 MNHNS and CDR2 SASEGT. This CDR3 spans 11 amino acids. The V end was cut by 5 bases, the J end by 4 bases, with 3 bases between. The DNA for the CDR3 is TGTGCCAGCAGTATTTACAATGAGCAGTTCTTC. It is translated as CASSIYNEQFF.

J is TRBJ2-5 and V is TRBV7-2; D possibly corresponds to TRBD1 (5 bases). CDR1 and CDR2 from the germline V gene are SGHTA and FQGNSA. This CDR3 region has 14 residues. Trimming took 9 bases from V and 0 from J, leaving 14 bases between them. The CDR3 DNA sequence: TGTGCCAGTAGACCTCAGGGTTACCAAGAGACCCAGTACTTC. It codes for CASRPQGYQETQYF.

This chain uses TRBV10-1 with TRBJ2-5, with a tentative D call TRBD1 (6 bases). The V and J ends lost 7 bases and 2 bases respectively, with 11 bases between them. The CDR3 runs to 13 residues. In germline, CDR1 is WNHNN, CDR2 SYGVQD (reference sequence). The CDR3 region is CASNQGSQETQYF. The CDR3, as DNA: TGCGCCAGCAACCAGGGGTCACAAGAGACCCAGTACTTC.

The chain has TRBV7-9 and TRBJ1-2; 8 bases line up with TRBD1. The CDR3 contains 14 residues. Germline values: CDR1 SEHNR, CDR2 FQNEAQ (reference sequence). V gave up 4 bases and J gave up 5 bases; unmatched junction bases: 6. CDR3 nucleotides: TGTGCCAGCAGCTGGACTTGGACAGGGTATGGCTACACCTTC. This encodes CASSWTWTGYGYTF.

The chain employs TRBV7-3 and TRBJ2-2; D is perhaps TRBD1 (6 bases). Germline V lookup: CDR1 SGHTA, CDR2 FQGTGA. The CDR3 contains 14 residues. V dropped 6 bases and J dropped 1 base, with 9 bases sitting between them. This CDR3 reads CASRLGQNTGELFF. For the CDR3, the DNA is TGTGCCAGCAGGTTGGGACAGAACACCGGGGAGCTGTTTTTT.

The CDR3 is CASSSPDRSSYEQYF. The CDR3 DNA reads TGTGCCAGCAGCTCCCCCGACAGGAGCTCCTACGAGCAGTACTTC. V and J are TRBV7-8 and TRBJ2-7; D possibly corresponds to TRBD1 (6 bases). V lost 4 bases and J lost 0, with 13 bases in between. Germline CDR1 is SGHVS and CDR2 is FQNEAQ. The CDR3 runs to 15 residues.

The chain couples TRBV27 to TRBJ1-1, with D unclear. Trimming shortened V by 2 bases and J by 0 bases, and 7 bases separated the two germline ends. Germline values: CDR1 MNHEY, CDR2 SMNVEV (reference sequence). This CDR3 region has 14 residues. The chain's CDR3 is CASSLGDLNTEAFF. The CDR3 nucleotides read TGTGCCAGCAGTTTAGGAGATTTGAACACTGAAGCTTTCTTT.

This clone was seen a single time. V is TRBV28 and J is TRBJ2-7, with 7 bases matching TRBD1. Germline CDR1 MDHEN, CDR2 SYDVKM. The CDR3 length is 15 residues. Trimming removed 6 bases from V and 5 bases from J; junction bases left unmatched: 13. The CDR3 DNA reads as TGTGCCAGCAGCCAAAACAGGGGAATGGAAGACGAGCAGTACTTC. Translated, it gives CASSQNRGMEDEQYF.

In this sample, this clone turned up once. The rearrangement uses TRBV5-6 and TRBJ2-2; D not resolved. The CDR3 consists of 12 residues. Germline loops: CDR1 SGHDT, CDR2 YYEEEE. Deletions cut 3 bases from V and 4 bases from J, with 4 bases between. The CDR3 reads CASSSPTGELFF. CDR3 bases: TGTGCCAGCAGCTCTCCCACCGGGGAGCTGTTTTTT.

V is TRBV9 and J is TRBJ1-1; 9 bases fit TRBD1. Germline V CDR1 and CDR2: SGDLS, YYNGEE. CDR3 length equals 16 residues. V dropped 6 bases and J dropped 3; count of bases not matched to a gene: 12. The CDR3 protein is CASNLGTGTGDTEAFF. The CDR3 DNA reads TGTGCCAGCAACCTCGGGACAGGGACCGGGGACACTGAAGCTTTCTTT.

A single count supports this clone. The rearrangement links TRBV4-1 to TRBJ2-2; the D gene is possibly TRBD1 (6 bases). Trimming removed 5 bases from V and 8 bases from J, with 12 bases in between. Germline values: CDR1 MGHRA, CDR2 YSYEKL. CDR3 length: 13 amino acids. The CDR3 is CASSDPGTGELFF. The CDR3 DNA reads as TGCGCCAGCAGCGACCCAGGGACAGGGGAGCTGTTTTTT.

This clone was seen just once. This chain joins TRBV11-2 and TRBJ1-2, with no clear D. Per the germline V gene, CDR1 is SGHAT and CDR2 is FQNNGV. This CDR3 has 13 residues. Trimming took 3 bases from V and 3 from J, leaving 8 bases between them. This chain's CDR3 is CASSFLTDYGYTF. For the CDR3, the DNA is TGTGCCAGCAGCTTCCTTACGGACTATGGCTACACCTTC.

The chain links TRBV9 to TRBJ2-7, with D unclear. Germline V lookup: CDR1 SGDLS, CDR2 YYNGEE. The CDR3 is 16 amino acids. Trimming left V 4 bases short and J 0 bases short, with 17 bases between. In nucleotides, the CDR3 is TGTGCCAGCAGCCTAGGTGGCGGCTCCAGCTCCTACGAGCAGTACTTC. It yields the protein CASSLGGGSSSYEQYF.